The present entry profiles one T cell receptor beta chain with its context. This record belongs to a study of blood T cell repertoires in COVID-19. Germline V gene sequence: CDR1 SGDLS, CDR2 YYNGEE. This CDR3 contains 16 residues. Trimming removed 0 bases from V and 8 bases from J; junction bases left unmatched: 10. In the study's own analysis: Nucleated cell number was recorded as an estimate derived from reference gene primer amplification. Clones were sequenced by immunoSEQ multiplex PCR, and TCRdb holds only the in-frame ones, with some missing. The V and J calls and clone size were taken over from that table, and D and trimming were inferred from the DNA. The sample lists roughly 180,000 clones, around 78% occurring once. Participants' own reports of clinical history determined their cohort assignment.

This rearrangement joins TRBV9 to TRBJ2-1, with TRBD2 matching 8 bases. Sequencing was carried out using PBMCs or T cells enriched from blood (not recorded which). This clonotype was sampled from a woman aged 45 to 65 who had recovered from COVID-19. In nucleotides, the CDR3 is TGTGCCAGCAGCGTAGGGGTTATGTGGACTAGCTATGAGCAGTTCTTC. Its translation: CASSVGVMWTSYEQFF.